These 29 T cell receptor beta chains came from one sample sequenced in a study of a mutant IDH1 vaccine in newly diagnosed glioma (dated by TCRdb to 2020 to 2022). No cognate antigen is known for these TCRs. The library was generated by the immunoSEQ multiplex PCR assay. The immuneACCESS repertoire file appears here via TCRdb, limited to in-frame rearrangements. These files lack a portion of the clones; in checked studies, under half of the deficit traces to unresolved V genes, and the cause of the others is not known. The sample table shows 65,000 or so clones, and about 88% are seen once. The top ten clones comprise about 4% of the sample. The time point label on this specimen signifies: week 23, last vaccination. Every vaccine dose consisted of 300 ug of a 20-mer mutant IDH1 peptide in Montanide, administered subcutaneously together with topical imiquimod. The sample was PBMCs, taken from a glioma patient whose treatment included an IDH1 peptide vaccine. These receptors came from a man aged 25 to 40 with glioma.

The chain couples TRBV5-5 to TRBJ2-5, with D possibly called TRBD1 or TRBD2 (5 bases each). The CDR3 totals 15 residues. Looked up from germline, CDR1 is SGHKS and CDR2 is YYEKEE (reference sequence). The V gene lost 4 bases and the J gene lost 5 bases, with 18 bases spanning the gap. The CDR3 sequence is CASSPGTESWETQYF. CDR3 nucleotide sequence: TGTGCCAGCAGCCCTGGGACCGAGAGTTGGGAGACCCAGTACTTC.

This clone was found once. The CDR3 sequence: CASSLVDPRPSYEQYF. The CDR3 coding sequence is TGTGCCAGCAGCTTAGTCGACCCCCGGCCCTCCTACGAGCAGTACTTC. The chain couples TRBV11-2 to TRBJ2-7, with D hard to call. Between the trimmed V and J ends, which lost 1 base and 0 bases, there was a span of 13 bases. Germline V gives CDR1 SGHAT, CDR2 FQNNGV. The CDR3 runs 16 residues.

The V gene is TRBV19, the J gene TRBJ2-7; 9 nucleotides agree with TRBD1. The germline gives CDR1 LNHDA, CDR2 SQIVND (reference sequence). CDR3 length equals 15 residues. Trimming at V came to 2 bases and at J to 3 bases, leaving 5 bases not matched to a gene. CDR3 DNA sequence: TGTGCCAGTAGTATACTGGGACAGGGTGGCTACGAGCAGTACTTC. Its protein product is CASSILGQGGYEQYF.

The chain links TRBV6-5 to TRBJ1-2; 8 bases match TRBD1. CDR1 is MNHEY and CDR2 is SVGAGI in the germline V gene. The V gene end was trimmed by 5 bases and the J gene end by 4 bases; junction bases not matched to a gene: 3. This CDR3 has 13 amino acids. The CDR3 sequence: CASSGGQVYGYTF. In nucleotides, the CDR3 is TGTGCCAGCAGTGGGGGACAGGTCTATGGCTACACCTTC.

The V call is TRBV20-1, the J call TRBJ1-3; D is undetermined. Trimming removed 8 bases at V and 3 bases at J, with 8 bases between. Per the germline V gene, CDR1 is DFQATT and CDR2 is SNEGSKA (reference sequence). CDR3 length equals 11 residues. CDR3 coding DNA: TGCAGTCCGCACGATGGAAACACCATATATTTT. Translating gives CSPHDGNTIYF.

The V and J genes are TRBV29-1 and TRBJ2-3; no clear D. The CDR3 is 12 amino acids. The V gene's germline CDR1 is SQVTM and CDR2 ANQGSEA. The V end lost 2 bases, the J end lost 2 bases, and 5 bases lay between the germline ends. In DNA form, the CDR3 reads TGCAGCGTTGAATCGGTCACAGATACGCAGTATTTT. Translation: CSVESVTDTQYF.

This rearrangement joins TRBV9 to TRBJ2-1; possibly TRBD1 or TRBD2 for D (7 bases each). The CDR3 loop spans 14 amino acids. Trimming stripped 3 bases from V and 9 bases from J, with 16 bases between. The V gene's germline CDR1 is SGDLS and CDR2 YYNGEE. The CDR3 reads CASSGFRGEGEQFF. CDR3 nucleotides: TGTGCCAGCAGCGGCTTCAGGGGGGAGGGTGAGCAGTTCTTC.

This chain joins TRBV7-7 and TRBJ2-2, with 7 bases identical to TRBD2. With 5 bases clipped from V and 1 base from J, the junction kept 10 bases outside the gene matches. This CDR3 spans 17 amino acids. CDR1 and CDR2 from the germline V gene are SSHAT and FNYEAQ (reference sequence). CDR3 in amino acids: CASSPRMRGGNTGELFF. CDR3 coding DNA: TGTGCCAGCAGCCCAAGGATGCGCGGGGGGAACACCGGGGAGCTGTTTTTT.

This sequence joins TRBV5-1 and TRBJ2-6; tentative D call: TRBD1 (5 bases). The CDR3 length is 19 residues. Germline CDR1 SGHRS, CDR2 YFSETQ. V dropped 0 bases and J dropped 0 bases, with 16 bases sitting between them. CDR3 loop: CASSLVSPSDSSGANVLTF. CDR3 DNA sequence: TGCGCCAGCAGCTTGGTCTCCCCCAGTGACAGCTCTGGGGCCAACGTCCTGACTTTC. Looking up the rest from reference TRBV5-1 and TRBJ2-6 gives the full variable domain: KAGVTQTPRYLIKTRGQQVTLSCSPISGHRSVSWYQQTPGQGLQFLFEYFSETQRNKGNFPGRFSGRQFSNSRSEMNVSTLELGDSALYLCASSLVSPSDSSGANVLTFGAGSRLTVL.

CDR3 in amino acids: CASSPYSGTKQETQYF. Here the CDR3 DNA reads TGTGCCAGCAGTCCCTACTCCGGGACTAAACAAGAGACCCAGTACTTC. J is TRBJ2-5 and V is TRBV6-6; 7 bases are shared with TRBD2. The junction had 11 bases not matched to a gene; V was cut back by 5 bases and J by 2 bases. CDR1 MNHNY and CDR2 SVGAGI come from the germline V gene (reference sequence). This CDR3 contains 16 residues.

The sample holds a few counts of this clone. The chain is built from TRBV5-1 and TRBJ1-1, with D maybe TRBD1 (5 bases). The CDR3 sequence is 13 residues long. Germline lookup yields CDR1 SGHRS and CDR2 YFSETQ. V lost 0 bases to trimming and J lost 5 bases, with 8 bases between them. The CDR3 loop is CASSLGQRTEAFF. The CDR3 DNA follows: TGCGCCAGCAGCTTGGGACAGAGGACTGAAGCTTTCTTT. The full variable domain, completed using reference TRBV5-1 and TRBJ1-1, is KAGVTQTPRYLIKTRGQQVTLSCSPISGHRSVSWYQQTPGQGLQFLFEYFSETQRNKGNFPGRFSGRQFSNSRSEMNVSTLELGDSALYLCASSLGQRTEAFFGQGTRLTVV.

The chain uses TRBV6-5 and TRBJ1-2, with 8 bases aligning to TRBD1. Trimming at V came to 2 bases and at J to 0 bases, leaving 5 bases not matched to a gene. This CDR3 is built from 16 residues. The germline V gene encodes CDR1 MNHEY and CDR2 SVGAGI. CDR3 loop: CASSYDRGPTNYGYTF. DNA for the CDR3: TGTGCCAGCAGTTACGACAGGGGTCCAACTAACTATGGCTACACCTTC.

The chain is built from TRBV27 and TRBJ1-5; D is possibly TRBD1 (6 bases). Trimming stripped 0 bases from V and 4 bases from J, with 7 bases between. Germline V lookup: CDR1 MNHEY, CDR2 SMNVEV (reference sequence). The CDR3 contains 14 residues. For the CDR3, the DNA is TGTGCCAGCAGTTTATCCCAGGGGAATCAGCCCCAGCATTTT. It codes for CASSLSQGNQPQHF.

This clone was recorded only once. The V call is TRBV7-9, the J call TRBJ1-5; no clear D gene. The CDR3 runs to 16 residues. With 1 base removed from V and 5 bases from J, the gap between germline ends came to 15 bases. Germline CDR1 reads SEHNR; CDR2 reads FQNEAQ (reference sequence). As DNA, the CDR3 is TGTGCCAGCAGCTTAGATTTTGCAGAGTTAGATCAGCCCCAGCATTTT. This encodes CASSLDFAELDQPQHF.

This clone has just one count. The genes are TRBV29-1 and TRBJ2-6; D might be TRBD1 (5 bases). This CDR3 is built from 13 residues. The V end was cut by 5 bases, the J end by 2 bases, with 7 bases between. Germline lookup yields CDR1 SQVTM and CDR2 ANQGSEA. The CDR3 sequence: CSVRGTGANVLTF. CDR3 DNA: TGCAGCGTTAGGGGAACTGGGGCCAACGTCCTGACTTTC.

This sequence joins TRBV2 and TRBJ1-2; D unresolved. The germline gives CDR1 SNHLY, CDR2 FYNNEI. V was shortened by 4 bases and J by 8 bases, with 8 bases between the two germline ends. The CDR3 runs to 11 residues. In DNA, the CDR3 is TGTGCCAGCAGTGGAGGAGGGGGCTACACCTTC. As protein: CASSGGGGYTF.

V and J are TRBV12-5 and TRBJ2-7, with 11 bases aligning to TRBD1. CDR1 and CDR2 from the germline V gene are LGHNT and FRNRAP. The length of the CDR3 is 15 residues. The V segment lost 5 bases and the J segment 5 bases; nucleotides outside the gene matches: 8. The CDR3 DNA sequence: TGTGCTAGTGGTACGGGACAGGGGGGAGGTCACGAGCAGTACTTC. Protein: CASGTGQGGGHEQYF.

The chain joins TRBV28 to TRBJ2-7; D perhaps matches TRBD1 (7 bases). From germline, CDR1 is MDHEN and CDR2 SYDVKM. This CDR3 is built from 14 residues. The V and J ends lost 6 bases and 2 bases respectively, with 14 bases between them. The chain's CDR3 is CASRRQGGTYEQYF. The CDR3 bases are TGTGCCAGCAGAAGACAGGGAGGTACCTACGAGCAGTACTTC.

The V call is TRBV7-8, the J call TRBJ2-3; 9 bases are a match to TRBD2. Germline V gives CDR1 SGHVS, CDR2 FQNEAQ. The CDR3 length is 15 residues. With V trimmed by 5 bases and J by 3 bases, 6 bases remained unmatched. CDR3 residues: CASSQLAGKTDTQYF. CDR3 coding DNA: TGTGCCAGCAGCCAGCTAGCGGGGAAGACAGATACGCAGTATTTT.

This clone has a single count. The chain couples TRBV7-2 to TRBJ1-5, with D possibly TRBD1 on 5 matching bases. CDR1 and CDR2 from the germline V gene are SGHTA and FQGNSA. The CDR3 is 16 amino acids. V shed 1 base and J shed 7 bases, with 17 bases lying between them. CDR3 DNA: TGTGCCAGCAGCTTAGGTGGGGGGTTAGGGTTCCAGCCCCAGCATTTT. It is translated as CASSLGGGLGFQPQHF.

The CDR3 is CASTPRQITPPKQYF. CDR3 nucleotide sequence: TGTGCCAGCACTCCCCGACAGATTACCCCTCCGAAGCAGTACTTC. This chain uses TRBV6-1 with TRBJ2-7; the D gene is possibly TRBD1 (5 bases). Trimming cost V 7 bases and J 8 bases, with 24 bases left between them. Germline assignment: CDR1 MNHNS and CDR2 SASEGT. There are 15 residues in the CDR3.

This clone was seen a single time. J is TRBJ1-1 and V is TRBV28; D gene unclear. The CDR3 is 12 residues long. The V and J ends lost 3 bases and 10 bases respectively, with 12 bases between them. Germline-derived CDR1 and CDR2 are MDHEN and SYDVKM. The CDR3 sequence: CASSFGSSRAFF. For the CDR3, the DNA is TGTGCCAGCAGTTTTGGGAGTTCCCGAGCTTTCTTT.

The V call is TRBV4-1, the J call TRBJ2-7, with 13 bases fitting TRBD2. The CDR3 is 15 amino acids. Germline loops: CDR1 MGHRA, CDR2 YSYEKL. Unmatched junction bases numbered 6, after V lost 8 bases and J lost 2 bases. The CDR3 sequence is CASAKGLAGTYEQYF. The DNA for the CDR3 is TGCGCCAGCGCTAAGGGACTAGCGGGAACCTACGAGCAGTACTTC.

J is TRBJ2-4 and V is TRBV6-5; D gene ambiguous. CDR3 length: 14 residues. Germline-derived CDR1 and CDR2 are MNHEY and SVGAGI. V lost 2 bases, J lost 0 bases, and 5 bases lay in between. Here the CDR3 reads CASSYGIAKNIQYF. The CDR3 DNA reads TGTGCCAGCAGTTACGGCATAGCCAAAAACATTCAGTACTTC.

This clone was seen just once. The rearrangement links TRBV4-1 to TRBJ1-6; 12 nucleotides agree with TRBD1. V lost 2 bases to trimming and J lost 10 bases; unmatched junction nucleotides: 6. Germline CDR1 reads MGHRA; CDR2 reads YSYEKL. The CDR3 contains 16 residues. In DNA form, the CDR3 reads TGCGCCAGCAGCCAACCGAAGGGACAGGGGGCCTCACCCCTCCACTTT. Its protein is CASSQPKGQGASPLHF.

The table lists this clone with a few counts. The chain employs TRBV5-1 and TRBJ2-3; the D gene is possibly TRBD1 (5 bases). The germline V gene has CDR1 SGHRS and CDR2 YFSETQ. Trimming cost V 1 base and J 1 base, with 10 bases left between them. The CDR3 runs to 15 residues. Written as DNA, the CDR3 is TGCGCCAGCAGCTTGATTGGCAGGGGCACAGATACGCAGTATTTT. This encodes CASSLIGRGTDTQYF.

The rearrangement joins TRBV4-1 to TRBJ2-2; D remains ambiguous. Trimming removed 8 bases at V and 4 bases at J, with 17 bases between. Germline CDR1 MGHRA, CDR2 YSYEKL. The CDR3 extends over 15 amino acids. In DNA, the CDR3 is TGCGCCAGCTCCCCTCCCGATTTGCGCACCGGGGAGCTGTTTTTT. Encoded protein: CASSPPDLRTGELFF.

This sequence joins TRBV25-1 and TRBJ2-1, with TRBD1 matching 11 bases. The trim removed 6 bases at V and 1 base at J, leaving 8 bases unmatched. This CDR3 spans 17 amino acids. The germline V gene encodes CDR1 MGHDK and CDR2 SYGVNS. CDR3 sequence reads: CASRSDGTGGSYNEQFF. The CDR3 DNA follows: TGTGCCAGCAGGAGTGATGGGACAGGGGGTTCCTACAATGAGCAGTTCTTC.

This chain connects TRBV6-5 to TRBJ1-1; no clear D gene. There are 13 residues in the CDR3. CDR1 is MNHEY and CDR2 is SVGAGI in the germline V gene. Trimming removed 7 bases at V and 0 bases at J, with 9 bases between. CDR3 sequence (DNA): TGTGCCAGCAAGGGATCGGTGAACACTGAAGCTTTCTTT. Encoded protein: CASKGSVNTEAFF.